These 29 T cell receptor beta chains originate from one sample sequenced in a study of Ad26.COV2.S vaccination and SARS-CoV-2 variants. TCRdb keeps only in-frame clones here, not all; method: immunoSEQ multiplex PCR. The sample shows about 480,000 clones, around nine tenths of them seen only once. Treatment noted: about 20 received Ad26.COV2.S at low or high dose, single or two shots; roughly 5 received placebo; per-sample allocation not given. It was on day 63 after the first vaccine or placebo injection that samples were taken. Sequencing used peripheral blood, obtained in a trial of Ad26.COV2.S vaccine versus placebo. The receptors originated from a person between 18 and 65 years old who received the Ad26.COV2.S COVID-19 vaccine or a placebo.

This chain links TRBV12-3 or TRBV12-4 with TRBJ2-7; D may be TRBD2 (6 bases). This CDR3 is built from 12 residues. The germline V and J ends were trimmed by 6 bases and 6 bases, with 12 bases remaining between them. In nucleotides, the CDR3 is TGTGCCAGCAGCCATGGAGGGGTCGAGCAGTACTTC. This gives the protein CASSHGGVEQYF.

The chain links TRBV5-6 to TRBJ2-1, with 8 bases matching TRBD1. The CDR3 consists of 15 residues. CDR1 and CDR2 from the germline V gene are SGHDT and YYEEEE. J gave up 8 bases and V 4 bases, and 11 bases lay outside the gene matches. The chain's CDR3 is CASSRDRIRWDEQFF. For the CDR3, the DNA is TGTGCCAGCAGCCGGGACAGGATTAGATGGGATGAGCAGTTCTTC.

This chain links TRBV6-5 with TRBJ2-7; the match to TRBD1 covers 9 bases. V lost 6 bases to trimming and J lost 5 bases; unmatched junction nucleotides: 11. The germline gives CDR1 MNHEY, CDR2 SVGAGI. There are 15 residues in the CDR3. The CDR3 DNA sequence: TGTGCCAGCAGCCGCCCCCCGGGACAGGGCCACGAGCAGTACTTC. Translating gives CASSRPPGQGHEQYF.

Of note for this clone: Other DNA sequences of this sample code for an identical CDR3. The chain links TRBV28 to TRBJ1-1, with TRBD1 identical over 8 bases. This CDR3 is built from 13 residues. The germline V gene encodes CDR1 MDHEN and CDR2 SYDVKM. V gave up 5 bases and J gave up 1 base; unmatched junction bases: 0. The CDR3 DNA sequence: TGTGCCAGCAGTGGACAGGGGAACACTGAAGCTTTCTTT. Residues: CASSGQGNTEAFF.

The chain has TRBV7-9 and TRBJ1-2, with 8 bases that match TRBD1. Germline values: CDR1 SEHNR, CDR2 FQNEAQ (reference sequence). The CDR3 consists of 14 residues. J was trimmed by 4 bases and V by 3 bases; bases with no gene match: 4. CDR3 protein: CASSLPGGIYGYTF. The CDR3 nucleotides read TGTGCCAGCAGCTTGCCAGGGGGCATCTATGGCTACACCTTC.

The chain combines TRBV28 with TRBJ1-5; D is perhaps TRBD1 (5 bases). Between the trimmed V and J ends, which lost 5 bases and 3 bases, there was a span of 11 bases. Per germline, CDR1 MDHEN and CDR2 SYDVKM. The CDR3 loop spans 14 amino acids. The CDR3 region is CASSKGTTNQPQHF. CDR3 nucleotides: TGTGCCAGCAGTAAAGGGACTACCAATCAGCCCCAGCATTTT.

The J gene is TRBJ1-1, the V gene TRBV5-1, with D unclear. Germline V CDR1 and CDR2: SGHRS, YFSETQ. Trimming removed 4 bases at V and 4 bases at J, with 14 bases between. CDR3 length: 14 residues. The CDR3 is CASSLGREGTEAFF. The CDR3 bases are TGCGCCAGCAGCCTAGGACGAGAGGGCACTGAAGCTTTCTTT.

The chain uses TRBV6-1 and TRBJ1-5, with D tentatively TRBD1 (6 bases). Germline V lookup: CDR1 MNHNS, CDR2 SASEGT. The ends were cut back, 2 bases at V and 3 bases at J, with 8 bases in the middle. This CDR3 region has 14 residues. This CDR3 reads CASSETGFNQPQHF. In nucleotides, the CDR3 is TGTGCCAGCAGTGAAACAGGGTTCAATCAGCCCCAGCATTTT.

V usage is TRBV6-1 and J usage is TRBJ1-5, with D maybe TRBD1 (6 bases). Germline V lookup: CDR1 MNHNS, CDR2 SASEGT. This CDR3 has 13 residues. The ends were cut back, 3 bases at V and 6 bases at J, with 9 bases in the middle. In DNA form, the CDR3 reads TGTGCCAGCAGTGAGGGGGCAAGTCAGCCCCAGCATTTT. Translated, it gives CASSEGASQPQHF.

V usage is TRBV19 and J usage is TRBJ1-5; 7 bases are shared with TRBD1. Germline V gene lookup returns CDR1 LNHDA and CDR2 SQIVND (reference sequence). V shed 6 bases and J 10 bases; nucleotides not matched to a gene: 6. The CDR3 runs to 12 residues. The CDR3: CASSHSGGPQHF. In DNA, the CDR3 is TGTGCCAGTAGCCACTCAGGGGGACCCCAGCATTTT.

V gene TRBV27 combines with J gene TRBJ1-6; 9 bases are shared with TRBD1. After removal of 5 bases from V and 6 bases from J, the junction contained 14 bases not matched to a gene. The CDR3 extends over 18 amino acids. Germline V gene sequence: CDR1 MNHEY, CDR2 SMNVEV (reference sequence). CDR3 residues: CASSPLTGTGRRNSPLHF. The CDR3 nucleotides are TGTGCCAGCAGTCCTCTCACCGGGACAGGGAGGCGTAATTCACCCCTCCACTTT.

This chain joins TRBV6-2 or TRBV6-3 and TRBJ2-2, with TRBD1 matching 9 bases. This CDR3 contains 16 residues. Trimming cost V 2 bases and J 3 bases; bases outside gene matches: 4. Looked up from germline, CDR1 is MNHEY and CDR2 is SVGEGT. In DNA form, the CDR3 reads TGTGCCAGCAGTTACATGACAGGGGGAGACACCGGGGAGCTGTTTTTT. This sequence encodes CASSYMTGGDTGELFF.

The chain links TRBV6-5 to TRBJ2-5; 9 bases map to TRBD1. Germline CDR1 and CDR2: MNHEY and SVGAGI. Trimming at V came to 6 bases and at J to 10 bases, leaving 12 bases not matched to a gene. The CDR3 has 14 residues. CDR3 DNA sequence: TGTGCCAGCAGCGGACAGGGGCGAGGTGGTCGCCAGTACTTC. Translated, it gives CASSGQGRGGRQYF.

The V gene is TRBV5-1, the J gene TRBJ1-1, with a tentative D call TRBD1 (5 bases). Germline-derived CDR1 and CDR2 are SGHRS and YFSETQ. This CDR3 region has 15 residues. The V end was cut by 4 bases, the J end by 1 base, with 14 bases between. The chain's CDR3 is CASSGTPGTNTEAFF. For the CDR3, the DNA is TGCGCCAGCAGCGGGACCCCCGGGACGAACACTGAAGCTTTCTTT.

The chain joins TRBV6-5 to TRBJ2-7; tentative D call: TRBD2 (6 bases). The V gene's germline CDR1 is MNHEY and CDR2 SVGAGI. This CDR3 has 14 residues. Trimming pared 6 bases from V and 6 bases from J, leaving 18 bases between. The CDR3 sequence is CASSSGGIPVEQYF. DNA for the CDR3: TGTGCCAGCAGCAGCGGAGGGATCCCGGTCGAGCAGTACTTC.

This clone was picked up a small number of times. This chain uses TRBV10-3 with TRBJ2-7; D unclear. CDR1 is ENHRY and CDR2 is SYGVKD in the germline V gene. CDR3 length: 13 residues. Between the trimmed V and J ends, which lost 5 bases and 0 bases, there was a span of 8 bases. The CDR3: CAISLLLSYEQYF. The CDR3 DNA follows: TGTGCCATCAGTCTTTTACTCTCCTACGAGCAGTACTTC.

The V and J genes are TRBV29-1 and TRBJ2-1, with D uncertain. CDR1 SQVTM and CDR2 ANQGSEA come from the germline V gene. The CDR3 consists of 16 residues. V was trimmed by 0 bases and J by 0 bases, leaving 12 bases between them. For the CDR3, the DNA is TGCAGCGTTGAAGATCTTAGGGTGAGCTCCTACAATGAGCAGTTCTTC. It encodes CSVEDLRVSSYNEQFF.

The gene calls are TRBV27 and TRBJ1-2; D gene unclear. CDR1 is MNHEY, CDR2 SMNVEV, per germline (reference sequence). V was pared by 5 bases and J by 5 bases, with 12 bases between. The length of the CDR3 is 13 residues. CDR3 sequence (DNA): TGTGCCAGCAGTCCGCGGGCTTCGTATGGCTACACCTTC. Translating gives CASSPRASYGYTF.

V gene TRBV19 combines with J gene TRBJ2-1, with TRBD2 matching 7 bases. Trimming took 4 bases from V and 6 from J; bases not matched to a gene: 12. This CDR3 has 16 residues. Germline CDR1 is LNHDA and CDR2 is SQIVND (reference sequence). The CDR3 is CASSTMGGRPGNEQFF. The CDR3 DNA reads as TGTGCCAGTAGTACCATGGGGGGGAGGCCGGGCAATGAGCAGTTCTTC.

V is TRBV5-5 and J is TRBJ2-7; the match to TRBD1 covers 9 bases. This CDR3 is built from 14 residues. From germline, CDR1 is SGHKS and CDR2 YYEKEE (reference sequence). J lost 2 bases, V lost 4 bases, and 4 bases had no gene match. DNA of the CDR3: TGTGCCAGCAGCGCGGGGACAGGGCCCTACGAGCAGTACTTC. It translates to CASSAGTGPYEQYF.

The chain joins TRBV9 to TRBJ1-2; TRBD1 aligns across 7 bases. CDR1 is SGDLS and CDR2 is YYNGEE in the germline V gene. There are 15 residues in the CDR3. V was clipped by 3 bases and J by 0 bases; unmatched bases: 5. The CDR3, as DNA: TGTGCCAGCAGCGAGGGGGACAGTTCTAACTATGGCTACACCTTC. Its translation: CASSEGDSSNYGYTF.

The J gene is TRBJ2-7, the V gene TRBV2; TRBD2 is a possible D gene (5 bases). From germline, CDR1 is SNHLY and CDR2 FYNNEI. Between the trimmed V and J ends, which lost 3 bases and 1 base, there was a span of 16 bases. The length of the CDR3 is 16 residues. CDR3 nucleotide sequence: TGTGCCAGCAGTGAGGAGGCCACACGGACGTCCTACGAGCAGTACTTC. This codes for CASSEEATRTSYEQYF.

V and J are TRBV18 and TRBJ2-5; D is undetermined. This CDR3 is 16 amino acids long. V was shortened by 2 bases and J by 5 bases, with 18 bases between the two germline ends. Germline V lookup: CDR1 KGHSH, CDR2 LQKENI. The chain's CDR3 is CASSPISGSIGETQYF. CDR3 nucleotides: TGTGCCAGCTCACCAATCTCCGGCTCGATAGGGGAGACCCAGTACTTC.

This chain joins TRBV2 and TRBJ2-5; 7 bases are a match to TRBD1. J lost 4 bases, V lost 3 bases, and 5 bases had no gene match. Germline assignment: CDR1 SNHLY and CDR2 FYNNEI. This CDR3 has 14 amino acids. CDR3 amino acids: CASSDIGGGETQYF. The CDR3 bases are TGTGCCAGCAGTGATATAGGGGGCGGAGAGACCCAGTACTTC.

The chain uses TRBV20-1 and TRBJ1-1, with TRBD1 matching over 8 bases. The CDR3 runs to 11 residues. The J segment lost 7 bases and the V segment lost 6 bases, leaving 4 bases of the junction unmatched. From germline, CDR1 is DFQATT and CDR2 SNEGSKA (reference sequence). CDR3: CSATGQDEAFF. CDR3 coding DNA: TGCAGTGCCACGGGACAGGATGAAGCTTTCTTT.

For the CDR3, the DNA is TGTGCCATCAGTGGTGGGGGGGCAAATACTGAAGCTTTCTTT. Protein sequence: CAISGGGANTEAFF. The V and J genes are TRBV10-3 and TRBJ1-1; D might be TRBD1 (6 bases). V lost 4 bases to trimming and J lost 5 bases, with 14 bases between them. The CDR3 covers 14 residues. Germline values: CDR1 ENHRY, CDR2 SYGVKD.

In its sample, this clone was seen once. V usage is TRBV6-2 or TRBV6-3 and J usage is TRBJ1-1, with D possibly TRBD1 on 6 matching bases. The CDR3 contains 14 residues. V gave up 5 bases and J gave up 0 bases, with 10 bases separating them. Germline lookup yields CDR1 MNHEY and CDR2 SVGEGT. Here the CDR3 DNA reads TGTGCCAGCAGTCGGAGGGACATGAACACTGAAGCTTTCTTT. Amino acid sequence: CASSRRDMNTEAFF.

CDR3 DNA: TGTGCCAGTGGTACGGGTGCGAACTACGAGCAGTACTTC. It yields the protein CASGTGANYEQYF. The chain has TRBV19 and TRBJ2-7; D is ambiguous. V lost 8 bases and J 3 bases, leaving 14 bases between the germline ends. The CDR3 totals 13 residues. Germline V lookup: CDR1 LNHDA, CDR2 SQIVND (reference sequence).

The gene calls are TRBV6-2 or TRBV6-3 and TRBJ2-7; no definite D call. CDR3 length equals 15 residues. Germline lookup yields CDR1 MNHEY and CDR2 SVGEGT. The V end was cut by 6 bases, the J end by 2 bases, with 17 bases between. CDR3 DNA: TGTGCCAGCAGCCACCAGAGGCAGGCCGCCTACGAGCAGTACTTC. It specifies CASSHQRQAAYEQYF.